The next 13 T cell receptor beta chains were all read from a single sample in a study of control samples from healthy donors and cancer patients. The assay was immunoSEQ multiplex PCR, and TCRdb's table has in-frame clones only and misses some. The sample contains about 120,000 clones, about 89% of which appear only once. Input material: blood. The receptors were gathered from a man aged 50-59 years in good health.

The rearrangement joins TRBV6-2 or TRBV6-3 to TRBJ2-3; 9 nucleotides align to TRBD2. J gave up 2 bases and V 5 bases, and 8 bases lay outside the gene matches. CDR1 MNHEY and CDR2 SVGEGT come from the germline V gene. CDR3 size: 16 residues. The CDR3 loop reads CASSPARGGYTDTQYF. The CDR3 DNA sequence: TGTGCCAGCAGTCCCGCGCGGGGGGGCTACACAGATACGCAGTATTTT.

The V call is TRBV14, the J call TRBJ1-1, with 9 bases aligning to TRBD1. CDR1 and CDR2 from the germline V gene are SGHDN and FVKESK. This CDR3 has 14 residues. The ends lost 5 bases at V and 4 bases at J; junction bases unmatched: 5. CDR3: CASSIQGAGTEAFF. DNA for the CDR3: TGTGCCAGCAGCATACAGGGGGCGGGCACTGAAGCTTTCTTT.

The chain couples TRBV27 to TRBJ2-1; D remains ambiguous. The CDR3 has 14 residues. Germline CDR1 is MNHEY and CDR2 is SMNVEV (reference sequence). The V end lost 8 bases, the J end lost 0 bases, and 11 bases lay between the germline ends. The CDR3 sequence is CASRAVSSYNEQFF. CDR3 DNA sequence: TGTGCCAGCCGGGCGGTAAGCTCCTACAATGAGCAGTTCTTC.

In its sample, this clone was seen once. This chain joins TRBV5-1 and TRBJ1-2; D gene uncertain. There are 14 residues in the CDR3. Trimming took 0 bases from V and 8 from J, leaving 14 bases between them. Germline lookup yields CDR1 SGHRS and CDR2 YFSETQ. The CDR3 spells CASSLAMSEGGYTF. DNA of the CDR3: TGCGCCAGCAGCTTGGCCATGTCGGAGGGAGGCTACACCTTC.

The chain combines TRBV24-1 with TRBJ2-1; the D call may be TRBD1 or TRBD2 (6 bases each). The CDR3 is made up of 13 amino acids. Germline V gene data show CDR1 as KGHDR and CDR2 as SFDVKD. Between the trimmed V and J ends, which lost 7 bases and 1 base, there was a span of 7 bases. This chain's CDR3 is CATRGGSYNEQFF. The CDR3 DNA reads TGTGCCACCAGAGGGGGGTCCTACAATGAGCAGTTCTTC.

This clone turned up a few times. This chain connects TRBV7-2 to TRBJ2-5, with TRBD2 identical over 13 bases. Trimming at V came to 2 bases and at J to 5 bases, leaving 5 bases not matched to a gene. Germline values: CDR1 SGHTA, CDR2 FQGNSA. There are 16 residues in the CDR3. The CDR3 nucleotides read TGTGCCAGCAGCTTAACTAGCGGGGGGGCCGGGGAGACCCAGTACTTC. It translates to CASSLTSGGAGETQYF. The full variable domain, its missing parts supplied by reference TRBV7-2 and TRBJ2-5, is GAGVSQSPSNKVTEKGKDVELRCDPISGHTALYWYRQSLGQGLEFLIYFQGNSAPDKSGLPSDRFSAERTGGSVSTLTIQRTQQEDSAVYLCASSLTSGGAGETQYFGPGTRLLVL.

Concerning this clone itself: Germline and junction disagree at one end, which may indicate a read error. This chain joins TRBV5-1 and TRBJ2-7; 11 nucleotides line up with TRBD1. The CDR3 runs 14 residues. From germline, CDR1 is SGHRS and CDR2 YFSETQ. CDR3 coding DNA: TGCGCCGGCAGCTTGGGGACAGGGGGTGGCGAGCAGTACTTC. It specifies CAGSLGTGGGEQYF.

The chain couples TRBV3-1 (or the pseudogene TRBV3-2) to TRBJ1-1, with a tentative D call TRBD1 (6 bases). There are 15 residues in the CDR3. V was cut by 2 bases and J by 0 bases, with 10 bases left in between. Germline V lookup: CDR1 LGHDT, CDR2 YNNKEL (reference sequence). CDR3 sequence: CASSQFQGLNTEAFF. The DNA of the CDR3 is TGTGCCAGCAGCCAATTTCAGGGGCTGAACACTGAAGCTTTCTTT.

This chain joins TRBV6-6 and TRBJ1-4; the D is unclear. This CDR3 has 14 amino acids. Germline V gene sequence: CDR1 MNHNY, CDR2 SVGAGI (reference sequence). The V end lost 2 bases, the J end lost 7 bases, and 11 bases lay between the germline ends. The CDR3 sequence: CASSYGGAGEKLFF. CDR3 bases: TGTGCCAGCAGTTACGGCGGAGCGGGTGAAAAACTGTTTTTT.

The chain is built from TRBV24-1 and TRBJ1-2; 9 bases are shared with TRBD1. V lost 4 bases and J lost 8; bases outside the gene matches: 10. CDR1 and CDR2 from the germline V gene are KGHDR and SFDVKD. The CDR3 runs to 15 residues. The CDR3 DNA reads TGTGCCACCAGTGACGCTACAGGGGGCGCAGCCGGCTACACCTTC. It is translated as CATSDATGGAAGYTF.

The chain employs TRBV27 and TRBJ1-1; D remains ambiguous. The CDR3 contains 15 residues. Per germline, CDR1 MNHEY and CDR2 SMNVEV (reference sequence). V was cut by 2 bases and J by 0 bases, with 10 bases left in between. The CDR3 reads CASSLQEPLNTEAFF. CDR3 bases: TGTGCCAGCAGTTTACAGGAGCCTCTGAACACTGAAGCTTTCTTT.

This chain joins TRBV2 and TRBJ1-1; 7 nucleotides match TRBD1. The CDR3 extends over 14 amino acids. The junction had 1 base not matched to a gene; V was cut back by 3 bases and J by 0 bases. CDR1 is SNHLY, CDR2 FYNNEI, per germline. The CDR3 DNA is TGTGCCAGCAGTGAGGACAGGCTGAACACTGAAGCTTTCTTT. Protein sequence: CASSEDRLNTEAFF.

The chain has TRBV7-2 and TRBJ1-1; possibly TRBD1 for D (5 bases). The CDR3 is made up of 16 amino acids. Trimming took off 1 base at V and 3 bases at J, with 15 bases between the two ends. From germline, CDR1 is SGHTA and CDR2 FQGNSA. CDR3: CASSLGLRVEYTEAFF. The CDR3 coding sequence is TGTGCCAGCAGCTTAGGCCTCAGGGTAGAGTACACTGAAGCTTTCTTT.